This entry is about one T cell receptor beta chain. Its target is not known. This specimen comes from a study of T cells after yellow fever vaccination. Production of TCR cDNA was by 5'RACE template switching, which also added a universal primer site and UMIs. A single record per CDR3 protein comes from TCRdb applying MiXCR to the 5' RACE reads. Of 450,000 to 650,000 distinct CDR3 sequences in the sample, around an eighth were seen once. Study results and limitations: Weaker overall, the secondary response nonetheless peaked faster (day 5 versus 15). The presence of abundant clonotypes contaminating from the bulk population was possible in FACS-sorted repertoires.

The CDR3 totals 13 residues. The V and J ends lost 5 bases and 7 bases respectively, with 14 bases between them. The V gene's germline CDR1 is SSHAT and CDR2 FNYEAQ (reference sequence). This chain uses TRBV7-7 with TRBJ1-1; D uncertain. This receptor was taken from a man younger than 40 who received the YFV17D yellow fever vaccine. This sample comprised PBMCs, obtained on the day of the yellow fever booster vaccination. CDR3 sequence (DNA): TGTGCCAGCAGCCTGGCGAGAGGGAGTGAAGCTTTCTTT. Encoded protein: CASSLARGSEAFF.